This T cell receptor beta chain was documented in a study of early T cells in non-severe SARS-CoV-2 infection. Study-level points and caveats: Missing private and CD4 specificities, VDJdb matching favored anti-spike CD8 responses.

This clonotype has ten or more counts. Its antigen remains unidentified. TCRdb redid the calling of the 5' RACE reads with MiXCR, one entry per CDR3 protein. The table lists about 66,000 distinct CDR3 sequences, around 19% of them singletons. The CDR3 is made up of 15 amino acids. V shed 4 bases and J shed 5 bases, with 13 bases lying between them. Germline lookup yields CDR1 SGDLS and CDR2 YYNGEE. This TCR came from an adult who was a healthcare worker with PCR-confirmed SARS-CoV-2 infection or an uninfected control (not recorded which). The rearrangement links TRBV9 to TRBJ1-6, with a tentative D call TRBD1 (6 bases). The sample in question was whole blood, obtained at baseline. This CDR3 reads CASSPGTSNNSPLHF. The CDR3 region has the DNA TGTGCCAGCAGCCCTGGGACATCCAATAATTCACCCCTCCACTTT.